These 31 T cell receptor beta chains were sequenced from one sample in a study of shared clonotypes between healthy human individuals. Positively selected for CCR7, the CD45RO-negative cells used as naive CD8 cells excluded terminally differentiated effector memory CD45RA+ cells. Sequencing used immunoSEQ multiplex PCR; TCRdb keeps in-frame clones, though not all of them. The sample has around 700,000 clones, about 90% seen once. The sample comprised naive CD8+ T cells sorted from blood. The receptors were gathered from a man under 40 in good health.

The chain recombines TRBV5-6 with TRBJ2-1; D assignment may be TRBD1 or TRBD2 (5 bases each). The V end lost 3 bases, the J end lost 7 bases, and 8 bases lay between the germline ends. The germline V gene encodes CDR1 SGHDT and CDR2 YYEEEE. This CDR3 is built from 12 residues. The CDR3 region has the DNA TGTGCCAGCAGCTCGGGGCGAAATGAGCAGTTCTTC. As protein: CASSSGRNEQFF.

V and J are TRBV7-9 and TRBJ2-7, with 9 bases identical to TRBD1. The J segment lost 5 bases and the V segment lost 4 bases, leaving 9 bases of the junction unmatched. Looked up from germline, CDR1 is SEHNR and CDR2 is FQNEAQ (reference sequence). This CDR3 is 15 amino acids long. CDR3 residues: CASSWGQGALHEQYF. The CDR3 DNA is TGTGCCAGCAGCTGGGGACAGGGCGCTCTACACGAGCAGTACTTC.

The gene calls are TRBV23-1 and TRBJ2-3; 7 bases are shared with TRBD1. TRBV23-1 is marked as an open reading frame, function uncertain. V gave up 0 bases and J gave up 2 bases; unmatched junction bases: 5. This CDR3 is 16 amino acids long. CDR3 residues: CASSQSRDRVTDTQYF. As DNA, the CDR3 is TGCGCCAGCAGTCAATCGAGAGACAGGGTCACAGATACGCAGTATTTT.

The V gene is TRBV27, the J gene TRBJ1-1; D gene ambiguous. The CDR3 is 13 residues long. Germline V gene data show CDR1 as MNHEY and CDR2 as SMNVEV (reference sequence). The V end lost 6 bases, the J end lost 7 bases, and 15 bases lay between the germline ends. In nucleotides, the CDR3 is TGTGCCAGCAGACCGGCGTGGCCGGGTGAAGCTTTCTTT. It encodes CASRPAWPGEAFF.

The CDR3 spells CASSVDPHRPDTQYF. In DNA, the CDR3 is TGTGCCAGCAGCGTCGACCCACACAGGCCAGATACGCAGTATTTT. This chain connects TRBV21-1 to TRBJ2-3; the table's D call, TRBD1, was not checked against the DNA. TRBV21-1 is recorded as a pseudogene. The CDR3 runs 15 residues.

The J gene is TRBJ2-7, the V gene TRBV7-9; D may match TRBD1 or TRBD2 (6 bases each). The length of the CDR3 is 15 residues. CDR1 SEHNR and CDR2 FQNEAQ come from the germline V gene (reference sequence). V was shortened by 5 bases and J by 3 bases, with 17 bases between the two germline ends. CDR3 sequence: CASSGTGDKGYEQYF. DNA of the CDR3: TGTGCCAGCAGCGGCACGGGGGACAAGGGCTACGAGCAGTACTTC.

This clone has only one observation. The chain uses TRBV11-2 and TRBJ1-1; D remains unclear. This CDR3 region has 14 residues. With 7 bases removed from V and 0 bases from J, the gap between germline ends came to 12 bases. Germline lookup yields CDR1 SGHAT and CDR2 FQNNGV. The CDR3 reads CASNQFRLNTEAFF. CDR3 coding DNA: TGTGCCAGCAACCAATTCAGGTTGAACACTGAAGCTTTCTTT.

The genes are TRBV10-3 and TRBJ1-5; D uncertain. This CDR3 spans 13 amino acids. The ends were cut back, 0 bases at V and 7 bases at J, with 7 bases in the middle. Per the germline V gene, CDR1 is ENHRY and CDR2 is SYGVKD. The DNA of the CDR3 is TGTGCCATCAGTGAGTCGCCGAGGCAGCCCCAGCATTTT. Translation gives CAISESPRQPQHF.

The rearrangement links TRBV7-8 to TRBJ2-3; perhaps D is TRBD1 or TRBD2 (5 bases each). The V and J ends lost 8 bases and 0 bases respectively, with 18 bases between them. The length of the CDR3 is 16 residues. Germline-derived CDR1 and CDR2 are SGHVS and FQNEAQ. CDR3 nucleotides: TGTGCCAGCCCAGGGAGTAAGGTTCCTAGCACAGATACGCAGTATTTT. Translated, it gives CASPGSKVPSTDTQYF.

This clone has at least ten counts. The DNA for the CDR3 is TGTGCCAGCAGTGACTCAGAGGGGGGTTACAATGAGCAGTTCTTC. Amino acid sequence: CASSDSEGGYNEQFF. The chain joins TRBV6-4 to TRBJ2-1; D may correspond to TRBD1 or TRBD2 (6 bases each). The CDR3 is 15 residues long. Trimming took 0 bases from V and 4 from J, leaving 10 bases between them. Germline V gene lookup returns CDR1 MRHNA and CDR2 SNTAGT.

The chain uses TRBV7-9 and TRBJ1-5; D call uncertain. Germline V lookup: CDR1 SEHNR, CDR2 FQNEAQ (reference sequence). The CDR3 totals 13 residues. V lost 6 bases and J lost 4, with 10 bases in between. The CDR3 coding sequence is TGTGCCAGCAGACTAGGTCCGAATCAGCCCCAGCATTTT. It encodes CASRLGPNQPQHF. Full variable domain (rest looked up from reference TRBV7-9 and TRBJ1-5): DTGVSQNPRHKITKRGQNVTFRCDPISEHNRLYWYRQTLGQGPEFLTYFQNEAQLEKSRLLSDRFSAERPKGSFSTLEIQRTEQGDSAMYLCASRLGPNQPQHFGDGTRLSIL.

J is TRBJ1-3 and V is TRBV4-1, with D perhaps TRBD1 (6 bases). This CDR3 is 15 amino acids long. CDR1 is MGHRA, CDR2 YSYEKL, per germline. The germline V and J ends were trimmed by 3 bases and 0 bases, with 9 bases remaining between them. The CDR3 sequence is CASSQQGYSGNTIYF. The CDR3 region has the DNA TGCGCCAGCAGCCAGCAGGGGTACTCTGGAAACACCATATATTTT.

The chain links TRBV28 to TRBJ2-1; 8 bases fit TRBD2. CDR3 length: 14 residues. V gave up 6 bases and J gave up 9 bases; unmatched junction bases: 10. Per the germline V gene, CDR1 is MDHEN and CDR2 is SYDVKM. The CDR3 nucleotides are TGTGCCAGCAGAAATAGCGGGGTTTTTGGTGAGCAGTTCTTC. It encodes CASRNSGVFGEQFF.

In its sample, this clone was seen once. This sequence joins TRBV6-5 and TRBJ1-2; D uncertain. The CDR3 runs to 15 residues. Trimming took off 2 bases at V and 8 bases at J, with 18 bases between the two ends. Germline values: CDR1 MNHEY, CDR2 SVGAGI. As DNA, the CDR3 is TGTGCCAGCAGTTACCGGTCAGGAAGAGATAGGGGCTACACCTTC. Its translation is CASSYRSGRDRGYTF.

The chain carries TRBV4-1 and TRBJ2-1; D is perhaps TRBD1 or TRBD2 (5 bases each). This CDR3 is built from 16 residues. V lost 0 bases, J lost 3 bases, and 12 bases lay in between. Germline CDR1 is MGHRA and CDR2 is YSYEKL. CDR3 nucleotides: TGCGCCAGCAGCCAAGATCGGGGCGGATACTACAATGAGCAGTTCTTC. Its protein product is CASSQDRGGYYNEQFF.

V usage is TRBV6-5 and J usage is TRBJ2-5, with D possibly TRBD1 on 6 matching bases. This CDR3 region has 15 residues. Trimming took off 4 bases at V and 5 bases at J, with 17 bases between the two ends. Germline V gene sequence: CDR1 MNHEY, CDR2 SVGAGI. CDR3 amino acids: CASSSTGTRRETQYF. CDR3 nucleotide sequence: TGTGCCAGCAGTTCGACAGGCACCCGGAGGGAGACCCAGTACTTC.

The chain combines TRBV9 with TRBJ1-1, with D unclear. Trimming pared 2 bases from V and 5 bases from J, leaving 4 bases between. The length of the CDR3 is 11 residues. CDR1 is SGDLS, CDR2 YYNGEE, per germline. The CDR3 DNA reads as TGTGCCAGCAGCGTTCCTACTGAAGCTTTCTTT. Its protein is CASSVPTEAFF.

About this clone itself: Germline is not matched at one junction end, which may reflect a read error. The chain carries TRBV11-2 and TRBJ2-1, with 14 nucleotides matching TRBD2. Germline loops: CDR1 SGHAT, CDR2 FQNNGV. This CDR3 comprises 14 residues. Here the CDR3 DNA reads TGTGCCAGCAGCTTAGTGGGACTAGCGGGAGATCCGCTCTTC. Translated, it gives CASSLVGLAGDPLF.

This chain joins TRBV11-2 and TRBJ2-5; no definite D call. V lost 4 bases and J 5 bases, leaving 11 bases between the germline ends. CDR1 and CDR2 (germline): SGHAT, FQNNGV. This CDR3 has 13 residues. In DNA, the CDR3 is TGTGCCAGCAGCTCTCTTCGGTCTGAGACCCAGTACTTC. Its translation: CASSSLRSETQYF. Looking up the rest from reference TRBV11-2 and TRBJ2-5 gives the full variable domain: EAGVAQSPRYKIIEKRQSVAFWCNPISGHATLYWYQQILGQGPKLLIQFQNNGVVDDSQLPKDRFSAERLKGVDSTLKIQPAKLEDSAVYLCASSSLRSETQYFGPGTRLLVL.

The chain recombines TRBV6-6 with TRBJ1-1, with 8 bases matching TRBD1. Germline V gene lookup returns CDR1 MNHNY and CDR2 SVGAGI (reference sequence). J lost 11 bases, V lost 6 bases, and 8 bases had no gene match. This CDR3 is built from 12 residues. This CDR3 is CASSWTGRGAFF. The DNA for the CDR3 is TGTGCCAGCAGCTGGACAGGGCGGGGGGCTTTCTTT.

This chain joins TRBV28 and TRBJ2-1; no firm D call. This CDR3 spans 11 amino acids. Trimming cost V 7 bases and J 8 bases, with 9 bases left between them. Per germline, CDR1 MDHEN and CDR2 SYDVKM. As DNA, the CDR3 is TGTGCCAGCACCAATAACGATGAGCAGTTCTTC. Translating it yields CASTNNDEQFF.

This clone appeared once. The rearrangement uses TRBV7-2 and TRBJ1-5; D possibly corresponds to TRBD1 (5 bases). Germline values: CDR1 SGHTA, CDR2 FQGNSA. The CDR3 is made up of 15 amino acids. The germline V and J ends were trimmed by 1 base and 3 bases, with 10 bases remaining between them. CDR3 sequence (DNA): TGTGCCAGCAGCTTAGAAGCAGGGTCCAATCAGCCCCAGCATTTT. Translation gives CASSLEAGSNQPQHF.

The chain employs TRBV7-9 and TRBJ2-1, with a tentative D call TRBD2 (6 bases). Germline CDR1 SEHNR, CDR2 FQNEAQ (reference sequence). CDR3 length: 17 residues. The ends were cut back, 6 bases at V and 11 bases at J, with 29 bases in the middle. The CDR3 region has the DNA TGTGCCAGCAGATCCGAAAGGGAGGCTGTAACAAGATCCCAGCAGTTCTTC. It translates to CASRSEREAVTRSQQFF.

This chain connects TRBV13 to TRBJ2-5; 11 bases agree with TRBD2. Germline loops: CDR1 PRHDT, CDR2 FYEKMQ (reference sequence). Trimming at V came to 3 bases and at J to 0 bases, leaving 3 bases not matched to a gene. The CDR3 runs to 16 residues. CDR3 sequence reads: CASSFSGRGYQETQYF. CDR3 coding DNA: TGTGCCAGCAGCTTTAGCGGGAGGGGGTACCAAGAGACCCAGTACTTC.

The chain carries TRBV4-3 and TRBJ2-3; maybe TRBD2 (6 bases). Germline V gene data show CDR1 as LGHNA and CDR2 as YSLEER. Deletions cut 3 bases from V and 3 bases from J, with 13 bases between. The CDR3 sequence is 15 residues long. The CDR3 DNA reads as TGCGCCAGCAGCCATAGACTAGATCCAACAGATACGCAGTATTTT. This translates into CASSHRLDPTDTQYF.

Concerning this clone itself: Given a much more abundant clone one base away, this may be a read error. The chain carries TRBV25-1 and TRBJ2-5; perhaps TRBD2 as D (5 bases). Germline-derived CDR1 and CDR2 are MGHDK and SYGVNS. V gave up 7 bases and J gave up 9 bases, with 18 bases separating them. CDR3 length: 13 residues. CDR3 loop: CASTSAGTEAQYF. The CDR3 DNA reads TGTGCCAGCACCTCCGCGGGTACGGAGGCCCAGTACTTC.

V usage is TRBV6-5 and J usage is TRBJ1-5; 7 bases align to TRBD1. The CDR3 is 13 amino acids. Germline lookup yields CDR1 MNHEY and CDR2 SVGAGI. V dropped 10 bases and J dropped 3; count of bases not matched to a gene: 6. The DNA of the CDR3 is TGTGCCACCGAACAGGGGCCCAATCAGCCCCAGCATTTT. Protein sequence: CATEQGPNQPQHF.

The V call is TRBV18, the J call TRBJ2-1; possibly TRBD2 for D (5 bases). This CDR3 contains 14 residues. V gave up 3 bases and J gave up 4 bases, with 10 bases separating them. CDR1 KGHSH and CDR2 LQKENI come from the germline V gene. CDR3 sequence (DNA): TGTGCCAGCTCACCGACTAACCGGTACAATGAGCAGTTCTTC. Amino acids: CASSPTNRYNEQFF.

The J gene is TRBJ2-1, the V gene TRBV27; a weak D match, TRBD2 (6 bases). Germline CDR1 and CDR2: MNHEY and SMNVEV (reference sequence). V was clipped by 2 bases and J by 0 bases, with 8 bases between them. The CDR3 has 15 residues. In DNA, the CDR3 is TGTGCCAGCAGTTTAATAGCGGACTCCTACAATGAGCAGTTCTTC. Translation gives CASSLIADSYNEQFF.

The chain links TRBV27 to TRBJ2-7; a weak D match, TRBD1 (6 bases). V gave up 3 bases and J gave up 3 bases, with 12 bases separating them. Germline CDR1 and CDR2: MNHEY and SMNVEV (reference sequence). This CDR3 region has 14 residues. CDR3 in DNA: TGTGCCAGCAGTTTGGACAGCCCAGACTACGAGCAGTACTTC. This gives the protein CASSLDSPDYEQYF.

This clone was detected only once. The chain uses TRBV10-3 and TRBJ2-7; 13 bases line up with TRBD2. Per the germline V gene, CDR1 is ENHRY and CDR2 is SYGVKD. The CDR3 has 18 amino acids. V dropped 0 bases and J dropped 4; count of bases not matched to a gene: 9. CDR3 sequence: CAISESTRTSGSRYEQYF. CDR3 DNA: TGTGCCATCAGTGAGTCGACTCGGACTAGCGGGAGCCGTTACGAGCAGTACTTC.